This TCR beta chain was obtained from a study of T cells in Graves' hyperthyroidism and ophthalmopathy. RNA transcripts provided the source from which TCR beta CDR3 regions were amplified. Primed by the HTBI set, a first-round RT-PCR was run on the TCR CDR3. TCRdb itself ran the multiplex PCR reads through MiXCR, one entry per CDR3 protein. The repertoire has about 620,000 distinct CDR3 sequences, roughly 15% of them found once; the top ten carry 3.8%. Germline values: CDR1 SGHNT, CDR2 YYREEE (reference sequence). The CDR3 is 15 residues long. V lost 2 bases, J lost 0 bases, and 1 base stayed unmatched. Patients aged 18 to 65 had newly diagnosed hyperthyroidism that had lasted under 2 months. Investigators excluded patients with uncontrolled infection, other autoimmune disease, pregnancy or lactation. Fresh peripheral blood, 10 ml, yielded the PBMCs.

The source of this sequence is a woman aged 25 to 45 with Graves' hyperthyroidism. The chain combines TRBV5-4 with TRBJ2-2, with 7 bases fitting TRBD2. Sequenced material: blood. CDR3 nucleotides: TGTGCCAGCAGCTTCGCGGGAGCGAACACCGGGGAGCTGTTTTTT. This sequence encodes CASSFAGANTGELFF.